This T cell receptor beta chain was found in a study of control samples from healthy donors and cancer patients. CDR3 size: 14 residues. Trimming removed 6 bases from V and 8 bases from J, with 19 bases in between. Germline CDR1 is MNHEY and CDR2 is SMNVEV (reference sequence). TCRdb's table, derived via immunoSEQ multiplex PCR, lists solely in-frame clones and lacks some. The sample has 150,000 to 200,000 clones; approximately 90% are singletons. This clone was counted a single time. The specimen was blood. This chain joins TRBV27 and TRBJ1-1; D might be TRBD1 (6 bases). The sequence derives from a man under 40 in good health. The DNA of the CDR3 is TGTGCCAGCAGCCCCGGACAGTCTCCCACGGAAGCTTTCTTT. This codes for CASSPGQSPTEAFF.